This passage covers 30 T cell receptor beta chains from one sample sequenced in a study of blood T cell repertoires in COVID-19. The assay was immunoSEQ multiplex PCR, and TCRdb's table has in-frame clones only and misses some. The repertoire has about 270,000 clones, just over 85% of them found once; the top ten carry about a sixth. Sequencing input: PBMCs or T cells enriched from blood (not recorded which). The receptors were sampled from a young man who had recovered from COVID-19.

Remarks on this clone: Different DNA sequences within this sample yield the same CDR3. The chain carries TRBV19 and TRBJ2-1, with a possible D match to TRBD1 (6 bases). The germline V gene has CDR1 LNHDA and CDR2 SQIVND (reference sequence). The CDR3 extends over 12 amino acids. V was pared by 3 bases and J by 7 bases, with 7 bases between. As DNA, the CDR3 is TGTGCCAGTAGTATCAGGGGTAATGAGCAGTTCTTC. It is translated as CASSIRGNEQFF.

This clone was found once. This chain uses TRBV4-1 with TRBJ2-7, with 10 bases lining up with TRBD1. Germline CDR1 is MGHRA and CDR2 is YSYEKL. This CDR3 spans 15 amino acids. V gave up 5 bases and J gave up 5 bases; unmatched junction bases: 9. CDR3 amino acids: CASSAPGQGIHEQYF. CDR3 DNA sequence: TGCGCCAGCAGCGCACCGGGACAGGGGATCCACGAGCAGTACTTC.

V is TRBV27 and J is TRBJ2-1, with TRBD2 matching 14 bases. The CDR3 sequence is 17 residues long. In germline, CDR1 is MNHEY, CDR2 SMNVEV (reference sequence). The J segment lost 4 bases and the V segment lost 6 bases, leaving 8 bases of the junction unmatched. The CDR3 nucleotides read TGTGCCAGCAGCAGCAGTCGGACTAGCGGGGGGTACAATGAGCAGTTCTTC. This codes for CASSSSRTSGGYNEQFF.

This clone occurred once. This rearrangement joins TRBV7-2 to TRBJ2-3; D possibly corresponds to TRBD2 (6 bases). The CDR3 sequence is 15 residues long. CDR1 and CDR2 (germline): SGHTA, FQGNSA. Trimming shortened V by 5 bases and J by 0 bases, and 12 bases separated the two germline ends. CDR3 nucleotides: TGTGCCAGCAGCCCGGACTACTTGAGCACAGATACGCAGTATTTT. It yields the protein CASSPDYLSTDTQYF. Using reference TRBV7-2 and TRBJ2-3 for the parts outside the CDR3, the full variable domain is GAGVSQSPSNKVTEKGKDVELRCDPISGHTALYWYRQSLGQGLEFLIYFQGNSAPDKSGLPSDRFSAERTGGSVSTLTIQRTQQEDSAVYLCASSPDYLSTDTQYFGPGTRLTVL.

This chain uses TRBV7-9 with TRBJ2-7, with D unclear. V was shortened by 5 bases and J by 2 bases, with 16 bases between the two germline ends. The CDR3 has 15 amino acids. Germline values: CDR1 SEHNR, CDR2 FQNEAQ (reference sequence). The CDR3 loop is CASSPTGEPAYEQYF. The CDR3 nucleotides read TGTGCCAGCAGCCCTACGGGTGAGCCGGCCTACGAGCAGTACTTC.

V is TRBV12-3 or TRBV12-4 and J is TRBJ1-2; 10 nucleotides align to TRBD1. This CDR3 has 13 amino acids. V gave up 6 bases and J gave up 6 bases; unmatched junction bases: 4. CDR3 bases: TGTGCCAGCAGCGGGACAGGGGACGATGGCTACACCTTC. It yields the protein CASSGTGDDGYTF.

CDR3 protein: CATMKTETDTQYF. Here the CDR3 DNA reads TGTGCCACCATGAAGACAGAAACAGATACGCAGTATTTT. V gene TRBV24-1 combines with J gene TRBJ2-3; D might be TRBD1 (5 bases). Between the trimmed V and J ends, which lost 8 bases and 3 bases, there was a span of 11 bases. Germline CDR1 is KGHDR and CDR2 is SFDVKD. The CDR3 loop spans 13 amino acids.

This clone was recorded a few times. The chain employs TRBV6-5 and TRBJ1-3; D is undetermined. V dropped 0 bases and J dropped 2 bases, with 5 bases sitting between them. The CDR3 has 14 residues. Germline V CDR1 and CDR2: MNHEY, SVGAGI. Here the CDR3 DNA reads TGTGCCAGCAGTTACTCGAGGCCTGGAAACACCATATATTTT. Amino acid sequence: CASSYSRPGNTIYF.

The CDR3 loop is CASSPDRVVVTQYF. CDR3 sequence (DNA): TGTGCCAGCAGCCCCGACAGGGTGGTAGTGACCCAGTACTTC. The rearrangement links TRBV6-5 to TRBJ2-5; TRBD1 matches 7 bases. Germline V gene lookup returns CDR1 MNHEY and CDR2 SVGAGI. The CDR3 has 14 amino acids. V trimming: 6 bases; J trimming: 7 bases; junction bases outside the gene matches: 11.

V and J are TRBV10-3 and TRBJ1-2; tentatively, D is TRBD1 (6 bases). The V gene lost 3 bases and the J gene lost 4 bases, with 15 bases spanning the gap. The CDR3 is 15 residues long. Per germline, CDR1 ENHRY and CDR2 SYGVKD. The CDR3 loop is CAISDHNRDTYGYTF. The CDR3 nucleotides are TGTGCCATCAGTGACCATAACAGGGATACCTATGGCTACACCTTC.

The CDR3 here is CASSPTPAEAFF. The CDR3 nucleotides read TGTGCCAGCAGTCCAACCCCGGCTGAAGCTTTCTTT. V is TRBV6-5 and J is TRBJ1-1; no firm D call. Germline V gene sequence: CDR1 MNHEY, CDR2 SVGAGI. The CDR3 consists of 12 residues. V lost 5 bases to trimming and J lost 6 bases, with 10 bases between them.

This clone was observed a few times. The chain is built from TRBV29-1 and TRBJ1-1; tentatively, D is TRBD1 (5 bases). The V and J ends lost 5 bases and 8 bases respectively, with 15 bases between them. CDR3 length: 12 amino acids. CDR1 and CDR2 (germline): SQVTM, ANQGSEA. The CDR3 sequence is CSVSHRGAEAFF. The DNA of the CDR3 is TGCAGCGTTTCCCACCGCGGGGCCGAAGCTTTCTTT.

The V call is TRBV30, the J call TRBJ2-7, with 9 bases aligning to TRBD1. V gave up 2 bases and J gave up 6 bases; unmatched junction bases: 5. Germline V gene data show CDR1 as GTSNPN and CDR2 as SVGIG (reference sequence). This CDR3 is 13 amino acids long. CDR3 DNA: TGTGCCTGGAGTACCTCGGACAGGGGCGAGCAGTACTTC. Its translation: CAWSTSDRGEQYF.

The chain uses TRBV27 and TRBJ2-1; TRBD1 is a possible D gene (6 bases). With 8 bases removed from V and 8 bases from J, the gap between germline ends came to 19 bases. Per germline, CDR1 MNHEY and CDR2 SMNVEV (reference sequence). The CDR3 has 14 amino acids. The CDR3 bases are TGTGCCAGCCGCCCGGGACCCTACAGGGATGAGCAGTTCTTC. Protein product: CASRPGPYRDEQFF.

This clone was detected only a few times. This chain connects TRBV6-5 to TRBJ1-3; D gene ambiguous. The CDR3 loop spans 12 amino acids. Trimming stripped 7 bases from V and 0 bases from J, with 4 bases between. Germline-derived CDR1 and CDR2 are MNHEY and SVGAGI. The DNA for the CDR3 is TGTGCCAGCACAGGCTCTGGAAACACCATATATTTT. It codes for CASTGSGNTIYF.

This chain links TRBV3-1 (or the pseudogene TRBV3-2) with TRBJ1-1; weak D call: TRBD1 (6 bases). CDR3 size: 14 residues. Germline V CDR1 and CDR2: LGHDT, YNNKEL (reference sequence). Trimming took 3 bases from V and 0 from J, leaving 8 bases between them. CDR3 protein: CASSQGHLNTEAFF. CDR3 nucleotide sequence: TGTGCCAGCAGCCAGGGACACTTGAACACTGAAGCTTTCTTT.

This CDR3 reads CASRPGLPYNEQFF. CDR3 DNA: TGCGCCAGCAGGCCCGGACTACCCTACAATGAGCAGTTCTTC. The chain links TRBV5-1 to TRBJ2-1, with D perhaps TRBD2 (6 bases). The CDR3 is made up of 14 amino acids. Per the germline V gene, CDR1 is SGHRS and CDR2 is YFSETQ. The V end was cut by 5 bases, the J end by 2 bases, with 11 bases between.

The V call is TRBV10-3, the J call TRBJ1-1; 9 bases are shared with TRBD1. V shed 0 bases, J shed 6 bases, and the junction held 8 bases outside the gene matches. Per the germline V gene, CDR1 is ENHRY and CDR2 is SYGVKD. This CDR3 is built from 16 residues. The CDR3 DNA reads as TGTGCCATCAGTGAGTCGATGGGACAGGGAGGATCTGAAGCTTTCTTT. The encoded protein is CAISESMGQGGSEAFF.

The CDR3 loop reads CASSSGGGSGKGEQFF. CDR3 DNA sequence: TGTGCCAGCAGCTCCGGGGGGGGTAGCGGCAAGGGTGAGCAGTTCTTC. The chain carries TRBV28 and TRBJ2-1, with 8 nucleotides matching TRBD2. Germline CDR1 and CDR2: MDHEN and SYDVKM. CDR3 size: 16 residues. The J segment lost 9 bases and the V segment lost 6 bases, leaving 16 bases of the junction unmatched.

This clone appeared a single time. J is TRBJ2-3 and V is TRBV2; a weak D match, TRBD2 (6 bases). V dropped 3 bases and J dropped 1 base, with 8 bases sitting between them. Per the germline V gene, CDR1 is SNHLY and CDR2 is FYNNEI. The CDR3 has 14 residues. CDR3 residues: CASSEAGRTDTQYF. DNA of the CDR3: TGTGCCAGCAGTGAGGCGGGGCGCACAGATACGCAGTATTTT.

In this sample, this clone turned up a few times. The chain carries TRBV3-1 (or the pseudogene TRBV3-2) and TRBJ1-1; D unclear. Germline assignment: CDR1 LGHDT and CDR2 YNNKEL (reference sequence). This CDR3 comprises 13 residues. The V gene lost 5 bases and the J gene lost 2 bases, with 9 bases spanning the gap. CDR3 residues: CASSFRGNTEAFF. DNA for the CDR3: TGTGCCAGCAGCTTCCGGGGTAACACTGAAGCTTTCTTT.

This clone was recorded only once. V is TRBV12-3 or TRBV12-4 and J is TRBJ1-1; possibly TRBD1 for D (5 bases). There are 12 residues in the CDR3. The V gene lost 5 bases and the J gene lost 7 bases, with 11 bases spanning the gap. The CDR3 sequence is CASSPLDSEAFF. The CDR3 DNA reads TGTGCCAGCAGTCCATTAGACAGTGAAGCTTTCTTT.

The chain couples TRBV2 to TRBJ1-6, with D uncertain. The germline gives CDR1 SNHLY, CDR2 FYNNEI. The V end lost 6 bases, the J end lost 6 bases, and 12 bases lay between the germline ends. The CDR3 runs to 14 residues. In DNA, the CDR3 is TGTGCCAGCAGCCTACGTCGGGGTAATTCACCCCTCCACTTT. It yields the protein CASSLRRGNSPLHF. Variable domain in full (rest from reference TRBV2 and TRBJ1-6): EPEVTQTPSHQVTQMGQEVILRCVPISNHLYFYWYRQILGQKVEFLVSFYNNEISEKSEIFDDQFSVERPDGSNFTLKIRSTKLEDSAMYFCASSLRRGNSPLHFGNGTRLTVT.

The gene calls are TRBV27 and TRBJ2-7; 9 nucleotides line up with TRBD2. Unmatched junction bases numbered 2, after V lost 5 bases and J lost 0 bases. In germline, CDR1 is MNHEY, CDR2 SMNVEV (reference sequence). The CDR3 is made up of 14 amino acids. CDR3 bases: TGTGCCAGCAGTGCTAGCGGGGCCTCCTACGAGCAGTACTTC. Amino acid sequence: CASSASGASYEQYF.

This clone was recorded only once. The V call is TRBV2, the J call TRBJ2-1; TRBD2 might be the D (5 bases). Trimming stripped 2 bases from V and 9 bases from J, with 11 bases between. This CDR3 region has 13 residues. Germline V gene sequence: CDR1 SNHLY, CDR2 FYNNEI. The CDR3 DNA follows: TGTGCCAGCAGTGAAATCCGGGAAGGTGAGCAGTTCTTC. Protein product: CASSEIREGEQFF.

The rearrangement joins TRBV12-5 to TRBJ2-1, with TRBD2 identical over 7 bases. Germline lookup yields CDR1 LGHNT and CDR2 FRNRAP. With V trimmed by 5 bases and J by 0 bases, 10 bases remained unmatched. The CDR3 sequence is 17 residues long. This CDR3 is CASGPASGTSSYNEQFF. Written as DNA, the CDR3 is TGTGCTAGTGGTCCTGCCAGCGGGACGAGCTCCTACAATGAGCAGTTCTTC.

The sample holds many counts of this clone. The chain recombines TRBV7-9 with TRBJ1-3, with D possibly being TRBD1 (6 bases). This CDR3 is built from 16 residues. Germline assignment: CDR1 SEHNR and CDR2 FQNEAQ (reference sequence). Trimming removed 3 bases from V and 4 bases from J, with 16 bases in between. The DNA for the CDR3 is TGTGCCAGCAGCTTGACACCGGGACACCAAGGAAACACCATATATTTT. It specifies CASSLTPGHQGNTIYF.

The chain links TRBV5-1 to TRBJ2-7; TRBD1 is a possible D gene (5 bases). The CDR3 runs 13 residues. Germline V lookup: CDR1 SGHRS, CDR2 YFSETQ. The germline V and J ends were trimmed by 2 bases and 5 bases, with 11 bases remaining between them. Here the CDR3 reads CASSFPGKNEQYF. CDR3 bases: TGCGCCAGCAGCTTTCCAGGGAAAAACGAGCAGTACTTC.

This clone was seen a single time. The chain employs TRBV24-1 and TRBJ2-1; 10 nucleotides line up with TRBD1. V lost 2 bases, J lost 4 bases, and 7 bases stayed unmatched. This CDR3 comprises 17 residues. Germline-derived CDR1 and CDR2 are KGHDR and SFDVKD. CDR3 region: CATSDSAGTGDYNEQFF. In DNA, the CDR3 is TGTGCCACCAGTGATTCCGCCGGGACAGGGGATTACAATGAGCAGTTCTTC.

The chain combines TRBV30 with TRBJ2-1; D is unclear. The CDR3 totals 12 residues. V lost 1 base and J 13 bases, leaving 14 bases between the germline ends. CDR1 and CDR2 (germline): GTSNPN, SVGIG (reference sequence). CDR3 protein: CAWSGALRNQFF. CDR3 DNA: TGTGCCTGGAGTGGTGCCCTGAGGAACCAGTTCTTC.